A selection of T cell receptor beta chains follows, all from one sample in a study of T cell responses to AZD1222 COVID-19 vaccine. The data were produced by immunoSEQ multiplex PCR, yet TCRdb's version contains in-frame clones alone and is incomplete. The sample has about 140,000 clones, roughly 85% seen once. Sample: peripheral blood, taken 28 days after the second dose of the MenACWY control vaccine. Source of these receptors: an adult who received the MenACWY meningococcal vaccine as a control. Each CDR3 is given with its conserved first and last residue. The order of the fields is CDR3 protein, V gene, J gene.

CDR3aa: CASSPTGYGYTF
v_gene: TRBV19
j_gene: TRBJ1-2

CDR3aa: CASTLGNTEAFF
v_gene: TRBV28
j_gene: TRBJ1-1

CDR3aa: CASSRWTAATNEKLFF
v_gene: TRBV5-1
j_gene: TRBJ1-4

CDR3aa: CASSQDHSLGETQYF
v_gene: TRBV23-1
j_gene: TRBJ2-5

CDR3aa: CASSRLTGNSPLHF
v_gene: TRBV7-8
j_gene: TRBJ1-6

CDR3aa: CASSNGGQGAWSSYNEQFF
v_gene: TRBV21-1
j_gene: TRBJ2-1

CDR3aa: CASSLPSPRDYGYTF
v_gene: TRBV7-9
j_gene: TRBJ1-2

CDR3aa: CASRVGFGYRENTGELFF
v_gene: TRBV19
j_gene: TRBJ2-2

CDR3aa: CASSMGPGNEQFF
v_gene: TRBV19
j_gene: TRBJ2-1

CDR3aa: CASSRGMGGSSNNEQFF
v_gene: TRBV4-2
j_gene: TRBJ2-1

CDR3aa: CATSRDLRQHSNQPQHF
v_gene: TRBV15
j_gene: TRBJ1-5

CDR3aa: CSVSGTWSSYNEQFF
v_gene: TRBV29-1
j_gene: TRBJ2-1

CDR3aa: CASTPSGTSDGELFF
v_gene: TRBV5-4
j_gene: TRBJ2-2

CDR3aa: CASSQESYTEAFF
v_gene: TRBV5-4
j_gene: TRBJ1-1

CDR3aa: CASSEYAGVNEKLFF
v_gene: TRBV18
j_gene: TRBJ1-4

CDR3aa: CATRQGRGEQFF
v_gene: TRBV11-3
j_gene: TRBJ2-1

CDR3aa: CASSQRDRGNYGYTF
v_gene: TRBV3-1/TRBV3-2
j_gene: TRBJ1-2

CDR3aa: CATSKEGQETQYF
v_gene: TRBV24-1
j_gene: TRBJ2-5

CDR3aa: CASSFSGTNTGELFF
v_gene: TRBV7-2
j_gene: TRBJ2-2

CDR3aa: CASSKDRGLTEAFF
v_gene: TRBV6-5
j_gene: TRBJ1-1

CDR3aa: CASSQGQVHWTSGTAGRGEQFF
v_gene: TRBV3-1/TRBV3-2
j_gene: TRBJ2-1

CDR3aa: CASSPGQGGEQYF
v_gene: TRBV19
j_gene: TRBJ2-7

CDR3aa: CASSATLGTGLYTF
v_gene: TRBV5-1
j_gene: TRBJ1-2

CDR3aa: CASSDQVNTEAFF
v_gene: TRBV5-1
j_gene: TRBJ1-1

CDR3aa: CASSRNRETGELFF
v_gene: TRBV18
j_gene: TRBJ2-2

CDR3aa: CASSYSRGGTQYF
v_gene: TRBV6-5
j_gene: TRBJ2-3

CDR3aa: CAISPGGRSTDTQYF
v_gene: TRBV10-3
j_gene: TRBJ2-3

CDR3aa: CASSSGQGAYEQYF
v_gene: TRBV27
j_gene: TRBJ2-7

CDR3aa: CASSRPAGGHTDTQYF
v_gene: TRBV13
j_gene: TRBJ2-3

CDR3aa: CASSKGQGLSNQPQHF
v_gene: TRBV19
j_gene: TRBJ1-5

CDR3aa: CASRRDSLLNTGELFF
v_gene: TRBV27
j_gene: TRBJ2-2

CDR3aa: CASSRGREEMYEQYF
v_gene: TRBV19
j_gene: TRBJ2-7

CDR3aa: CASSRTGQETQYF
v_gene: TRBV3-1/TRBV3-2
j_gene: TRBJ2-5

CDR3aa: CASSSGLADSTDTQYF
v_gene: TRBV4-2
j_gene: TRBJ2-3

CDR3aa: CASRKGATREKLFF
v_gene: TRBV7-2
j_gene: TRBJ1-4

CDR3aa: CASTPPGPKGQTQYF
v_gene: TRBV28
j_gene: TRBJ2-5

CDR3aa: CAIRDRDRDTQYF
v_gene: TRBV10-3
j_gene: TRBJ2-3

CDR3aa: CASSRMVGNYGYTF
v_gene: TRBV19
j_gene: TRBJ1-2

CDR3aa: CASSLPSGGGETQYF
v_gene: TRBV28
j_gene: TRBJ2-5

CDR3aa: CSARQGSYEQYF
v_gene: TRBV29-1
j_gene: TRBJ2-7

CDR3aa: CASSLPRTGGNYGYTF
v_gene: TRBV5-6
j_gene: TRBJ1-2

CDR3aa: CASSYSGSVTTEAFF
v_gene: TRBV6-2/TRBV6-3
j_gene: TRBJ1-1

CDR3aa: CATSDTSGGIQETQYF
v_gene: TRBV24-1
j_gene: TRBJ2-5

CDR3aa: CASSSRGAVTNEKLFF
v_gene: TRBV5-1
j_gene: TRBJ1-4